This T cell receptor beta chain is drawn from a study of cytomegalovirus exposure and HLA in healthy donors. In this sample, this clone turned up a few times. What it binds is not known. Produced via immunoSEQ multiplex PCR; TCRdb's table is partial and in-frame only. The table includes roughly 60,000 clones, 90% to 97% detected once. Findings of the study overall: It was confirmed in vitro that a few of the CMV-associated chains were specific for CMV antigens. Cytomegalovirus-associated status was assigned to about 170 TCR beta chains.

Germline V gene sequence: CDR1 MNHEY, CDR2 SMNVEV (reference sequence). The V gene lost 4 bases and the J gene lost 2 bases, with 6 bases spanning the gap. CDR3 length: 13 residues. This receptor was identified in a man in his late teens or twenties in good health and CMV-seronegative. This chain connects TRBV27 to TRBJ1-5; no firm D call. Sequencing input: PBMCs. CDR3 protein: CASSWARNQPQHF. The CDR3 DNA sequence: TGTGCCAGCAGTTGGGCACGCAATCAGCCCCAGCATTTT.